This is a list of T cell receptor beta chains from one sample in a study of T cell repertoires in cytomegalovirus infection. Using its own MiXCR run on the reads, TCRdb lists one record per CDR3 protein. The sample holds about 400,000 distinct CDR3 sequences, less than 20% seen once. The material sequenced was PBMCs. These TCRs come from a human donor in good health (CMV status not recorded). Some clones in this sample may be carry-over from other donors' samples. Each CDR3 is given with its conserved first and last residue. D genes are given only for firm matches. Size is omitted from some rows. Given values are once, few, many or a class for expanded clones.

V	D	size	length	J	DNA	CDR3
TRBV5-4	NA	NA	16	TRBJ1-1	TGTGCCAGCAGCTTGGTATTTGGCAAGAGTAACACTGAAGCTTTCTTT	CASSLVFGKSNTEAFF
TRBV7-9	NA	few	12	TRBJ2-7	TGTGCCAGCAGCTTGATCGACTACGAGCAGTACTTC	CASSLIDYEQYF
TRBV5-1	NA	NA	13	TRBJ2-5	TGCGCCAGCAGCACGAGGGGGCAAGAGACCCAGTACTTC	CASSTRGQETQYF
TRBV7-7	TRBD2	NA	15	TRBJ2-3	TGTGCCAGCAGCCAGACTAGCGGGGCGCTGGATCCGCAGTATTTT	CASSQTSGALDPQYF
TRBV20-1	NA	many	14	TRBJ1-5	TGCAGTGCTAGAGATCTTAGTAGCAATCAGCCCCAGCATTTT	CSARDLSSNQPQHF
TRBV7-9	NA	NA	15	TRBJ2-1	TGTGCCAGCAGCCCGCCCAGGGGTTTGGGGAATGAGCAGTTCTTC	CASSPPRGLGNEQFF
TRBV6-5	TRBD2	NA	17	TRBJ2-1	TGTGCCAGCAGTTCACCGGGGGGGGGGAGAGGAGGTAATGAGCAGTTCTTC	CASSSPGGGRGGNEQFF
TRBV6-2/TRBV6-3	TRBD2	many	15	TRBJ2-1	TGTGCCAGCAGTTACCGGCTAGCGGGCTACAATGAGCAGTTCTTC	CASSYRLAGYNEQFF
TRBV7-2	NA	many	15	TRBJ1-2	TGTGCCAGCAGTTACAACCCGACAGTAAGCTATGGCTACACCTTC	CASSYNPTVSYGYTF
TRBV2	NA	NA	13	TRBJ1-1	TGTGCCAGCAGTGAGGAGGTTTACACTGAAGCTTTCTTT	CASSEEVYTEAFF
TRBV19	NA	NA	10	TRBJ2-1	TGTGCCAGCTATTCGGATGAGCAGTTCTTC	CASYSDEQFF
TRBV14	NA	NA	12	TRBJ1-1	TGTGCCAGCAGCCAAGAGGCCGACGAAGCTTTCTTT	CASSQEADEAFF
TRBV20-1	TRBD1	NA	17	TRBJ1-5	TGCAGTGCTAGAGAGGTGCGACAGGGGGCAAGCAATCAGCCCCAGCGTTTT	CSAREVRQGASNQPQRF
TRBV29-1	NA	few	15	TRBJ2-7	TGCAGCTCTGAGGTACCGGGGGGCGACGGGTACGAGCAGTACTTC	CSSEVPGGDGYEQYF
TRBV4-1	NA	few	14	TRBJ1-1	TGCGCCAGCAGCCCTGGGGGGACGAGCACTGAAGCTTTCTTT	CASSPGGTSTEAFF
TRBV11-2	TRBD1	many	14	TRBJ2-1	TGTGCCAGCAGCTTTGGGACAGGGGTCAATGAGCAGTTCTTC	CASSFGTGVNEQFF
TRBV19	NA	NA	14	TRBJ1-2	TGTGCCAGTAGTATGGTCCGGATTACCTATGGCTACACCTTC	CASSMVRITYGYTF
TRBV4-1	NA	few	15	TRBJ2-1	TGCGCCAGCAGCTCCCCCCTAGCGCACTACAATGAGCAGTTCTTC	CASSSPLAHYNEQFF
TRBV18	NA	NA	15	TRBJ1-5	TGTGCCAGCTCACCGCAGGACAGCCGCAATCAGCCCCAGCATTTT	CASSPQDSRNQPQHF
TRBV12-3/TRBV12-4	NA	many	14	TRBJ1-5	TGTGCCAGCAGTTTAGGGTCCGTGTTTCAGCCCCAGCATTTT	CASSLGSVFQPQHF
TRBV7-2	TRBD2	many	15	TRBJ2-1	TGTGCCAGCAGCTTAGTGACTAGCGGGACACTTGAGCAGTTCTTC	CASSLVTSGTLEQFF
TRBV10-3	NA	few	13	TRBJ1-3	TGTGCCATCACAGGCCCTTCTGGAAACACCATATATTTT	CAITGPSGNTIYF
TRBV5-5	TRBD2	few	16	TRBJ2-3	TGTGCCAGCAGCATCCGAGCGGGAGGGTACACAGATACGCAGTATTTT	CASSIRAGGYTDTQYF
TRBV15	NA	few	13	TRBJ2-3	TGTGCCACCAGGCTAGCTAGCACAGATACGCAGTATTTT	CATRLASTDTQYF
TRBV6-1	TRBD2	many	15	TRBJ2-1	TGTGCCAGCAGTGAAGGACTAGCGGGAGGTAATGAGCAGTTCTTC	CASSEGLAGGNEQFF
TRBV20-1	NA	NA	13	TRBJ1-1	TGCAGTGCTAGAGAAGACAGGTACACTGAAGCTTTCTTT	CSAREDRYTEAFF
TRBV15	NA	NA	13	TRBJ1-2	TGTGCCACCAGCAGAGCAGGGCAGTATGGCTACACCTTC	CATSRAGQYGYTF
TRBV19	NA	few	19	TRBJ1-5	TGTGCCAGTAGTATCCTCGGGGGGGTTTCCCTCCGTAGCAATCAGCCCCAGCATTTT	CASSILGGVSLRSNQPQHF
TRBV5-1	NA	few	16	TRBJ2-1	TGCGCCAGCAGCTTGGCCAGGGGGGCTGCGACAGATGAGCAGTTCTTC	CASSLARGAATDEQFF
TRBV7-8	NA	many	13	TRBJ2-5	TGTGCCAGCAGCTTATTTTTTCGGGAGACCCAGTACTTC	CASSLFFRETQYF
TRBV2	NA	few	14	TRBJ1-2	TGTGCCAGCAGTGAACCCGAATCCAACTATGGCTACACCTTC	CASSEPESNYGYTF
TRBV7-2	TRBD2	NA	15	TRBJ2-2	TGTGCCAGCAGCTTCACCGGGACTAGCACCGGGGAGCTGTTTTTT	CASSFTGTSTGELFF
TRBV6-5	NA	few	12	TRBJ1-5	TGTGCCAGCAGACAGCCCGGGCGGCCCCAGCATTTT	CASRQPGRPQHF
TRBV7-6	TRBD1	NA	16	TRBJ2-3	TGTGCCAGCAGCTCGTTCCGGGACAGGGGGCCAGATACGCAGTATTTT	CASSSFRDRGPDTQYF
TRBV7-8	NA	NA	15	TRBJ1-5	TGTGCCAGCAGCTTAGTCAGGGAGCAGGATCAGCCCCAGCATTTT	CASSLVREQDQPQHF
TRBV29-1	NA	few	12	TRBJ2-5	TGCAGCGCTGGGGGGATACAAGAGACCCAGTACTTC	CSAGGIQETQYF
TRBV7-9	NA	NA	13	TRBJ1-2	TGTGCCAGCAGGGGGACGGCTAACTATGGCTACACCTTC	CASRGTANYGYTF
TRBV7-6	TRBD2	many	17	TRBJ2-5	TGTGCCAGCAGCAAACGGACTAGCGGGAGATACCAAGAGACCCAGTACTTC	CASSKRTSGRYQETQYF
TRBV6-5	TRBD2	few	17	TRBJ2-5	TGTGCCAGCAGTCAAATAGCGGGAGGCTACTTCCAAGAGACCCAGTACTTC	CASSQIAGGYFQETQYF
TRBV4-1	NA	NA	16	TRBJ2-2	TGCGCCAGCAGCCAAGGTCTATTACCGAACACCGGGGAGCTGTTTTTT	CASSQGLLPNTGELFF
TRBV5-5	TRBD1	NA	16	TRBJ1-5	TGTGCCAGCAGCCACACCGGGACAGGGATTGAACAGCCCCAGCATTTT	CASSHTGTGIEQPQHF
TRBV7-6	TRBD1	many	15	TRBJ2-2	TGTGCCAGCAGCTACCTCGGGACAGGGGGAGGGGAGCTGTTTTTT	CASSYLGTGGGELFF
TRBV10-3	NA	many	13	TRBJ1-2	TGTGCCATCAGTGATTACAGTGATTCCGGCTACACCTTC	CAISDYSDSGYTF
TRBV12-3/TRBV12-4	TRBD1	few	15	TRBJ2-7	TGTGCCAGCAGCACGACAGGGCGACTACTCTACGAGCAGTACTTC	CASSTTGRLLYEQYF
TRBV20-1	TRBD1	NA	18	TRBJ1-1	TGCAGTGCTAGAGATCTTCGACAGGGCGGTGGAGCGAACACTGAAGCTTTCTTT	CSARDLRQGGGANTEAFF
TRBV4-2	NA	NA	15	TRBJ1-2	TGTGCCAGCAGCCAAATAGGTCGGGAGGACCATGGCTACACCTTC	CASSQIGREDHGYTF
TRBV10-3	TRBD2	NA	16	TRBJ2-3	TGTGCCATCAGTCCGAATAGCGGGGGCCTCACAGATACGCAGTATTTT	CAISPNSGGLTDTQYF
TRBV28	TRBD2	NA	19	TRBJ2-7	TGTGCCAGCAGCCCCCTGAGGAGCGGGAGGGCCCGTAGTGCCTACGAGCAGTACTTC	CASSPLRSGRARSAYEQYF